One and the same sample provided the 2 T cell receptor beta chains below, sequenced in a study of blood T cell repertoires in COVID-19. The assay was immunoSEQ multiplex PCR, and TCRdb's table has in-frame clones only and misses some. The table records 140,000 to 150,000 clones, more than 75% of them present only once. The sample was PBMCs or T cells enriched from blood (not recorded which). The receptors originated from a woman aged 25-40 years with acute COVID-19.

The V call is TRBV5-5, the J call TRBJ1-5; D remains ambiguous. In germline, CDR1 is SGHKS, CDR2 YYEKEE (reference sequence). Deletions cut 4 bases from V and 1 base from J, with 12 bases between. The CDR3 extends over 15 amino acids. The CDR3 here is CASSGSHISNQPQHF. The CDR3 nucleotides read TGTGCCAGCAGCGGTTCTCACATAAGCAATCAGCCCCAGCATTTT.

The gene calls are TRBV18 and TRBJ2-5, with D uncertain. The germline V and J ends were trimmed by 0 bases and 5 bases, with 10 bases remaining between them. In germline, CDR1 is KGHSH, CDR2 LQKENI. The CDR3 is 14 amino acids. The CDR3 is CASSPPSSRETQYF. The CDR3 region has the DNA TGTGCCAGCTCACCACCGAGTAGCCGGGAGACCCAGTACTTC.